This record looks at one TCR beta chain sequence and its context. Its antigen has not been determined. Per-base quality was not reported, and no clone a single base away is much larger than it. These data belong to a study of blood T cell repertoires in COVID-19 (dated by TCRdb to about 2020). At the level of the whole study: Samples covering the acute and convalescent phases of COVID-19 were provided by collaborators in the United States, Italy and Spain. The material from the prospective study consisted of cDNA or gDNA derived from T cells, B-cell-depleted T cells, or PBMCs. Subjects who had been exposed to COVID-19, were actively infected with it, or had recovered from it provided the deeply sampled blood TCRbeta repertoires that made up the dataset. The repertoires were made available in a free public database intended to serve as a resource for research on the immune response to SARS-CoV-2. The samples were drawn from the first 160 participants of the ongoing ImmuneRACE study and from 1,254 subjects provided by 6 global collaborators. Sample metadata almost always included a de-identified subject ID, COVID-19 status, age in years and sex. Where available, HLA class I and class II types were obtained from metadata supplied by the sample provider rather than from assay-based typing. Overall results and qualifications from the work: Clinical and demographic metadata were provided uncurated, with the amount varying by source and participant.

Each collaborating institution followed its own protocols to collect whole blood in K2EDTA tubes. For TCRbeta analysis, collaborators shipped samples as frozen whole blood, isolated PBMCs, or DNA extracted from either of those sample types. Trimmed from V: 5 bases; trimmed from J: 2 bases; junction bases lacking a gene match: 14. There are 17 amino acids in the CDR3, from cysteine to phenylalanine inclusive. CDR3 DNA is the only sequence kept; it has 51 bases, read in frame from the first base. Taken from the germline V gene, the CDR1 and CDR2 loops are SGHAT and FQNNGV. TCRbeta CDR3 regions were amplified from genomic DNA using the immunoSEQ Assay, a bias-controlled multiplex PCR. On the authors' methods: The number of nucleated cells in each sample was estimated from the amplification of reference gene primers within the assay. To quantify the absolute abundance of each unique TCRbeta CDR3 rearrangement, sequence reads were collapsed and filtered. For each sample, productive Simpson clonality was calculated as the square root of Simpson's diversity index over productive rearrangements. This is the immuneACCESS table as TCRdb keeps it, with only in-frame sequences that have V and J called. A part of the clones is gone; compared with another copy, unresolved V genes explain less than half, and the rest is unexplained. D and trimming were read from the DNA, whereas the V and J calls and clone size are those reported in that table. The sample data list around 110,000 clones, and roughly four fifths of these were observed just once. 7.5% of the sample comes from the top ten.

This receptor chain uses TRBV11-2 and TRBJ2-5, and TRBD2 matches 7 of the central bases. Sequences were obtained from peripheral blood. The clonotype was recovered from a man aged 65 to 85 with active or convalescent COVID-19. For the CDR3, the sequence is CASSPRVSGRFQETQYF. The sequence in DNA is TGTGCCAGCAGCCCCCGGGTTAGCGGGCGTTTTCAAGAGACCCAGTACTTC. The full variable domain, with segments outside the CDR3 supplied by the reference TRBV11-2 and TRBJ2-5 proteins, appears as EAGVAQSPRYKIIEKRQSVAFWCNPISGHATLYWYQQILGQGPKLLIQFQNNGVVDDSQLPKDRFSAERLKGVDSTLKIQPAKLEDSAVYLCASSPRVSGRFQETQYFGPGTRLLVL.